The clone carrying this T cell receptor beta chain has just a few counts. TCRdb itself ran the RT-PCR reads through MiXCR, one entry per CDR3 protein. This table holds fewer than 800,000 distinct CDR3 sequences, 14% found once. V was clipped by 0 bases and J by 1 base, with 11 bases between them. This CDR3 spans 16 amino acids. The germline gives CDR1 LGHNA, CDR2 YSLEER. Specimen: memory CD4+ T cells from blood. This chain joins TRBV4-3 and TRBJ2-3, with D hard to call. This TCR came from a female donor in good health, serving as a healthy control. CDR3 amino acids: CASSQDYPVRTDTQYF. DNA of the CDR3: TGCGCCAGCAGCCAAGATTATCCGGTGCGCACAGATACGCAGTATTTT.